Listed below are T cell receptor beta chains from one sample, sequenced in a study of blood T cell repertoires in COVID-19. Profiled with immunoSEQ multiplex PCR; TCRdb holds only in-frame clones, not every one. The table shows 200,000 to 300,000 clones, with about 82% occurring only once. Sequenced: PBMCs or T cells enriched from blood (not recorded which). These receptors all stem from a woman in her fifties or sixties who had recovered from COVID-19. CDR3s include the opening cysteine and the closing phenylalanine or tryptophan. Each record gives: J gene, V gene, clone size, D gene, CDR3 DNA, CDR3 protein. The D gene is left open where the match is weak. Size is stated for part of the rows, as once, few or many counts, or as a class when the clone is expanded.

TRBJ1-5	TRBV5-8	NA	TRBD1	TGTGCCAGCAGTACCGGGACAGGGGGCAATCAGCCCCAGCATTTT	CASSTGTGGNQPQHF
TRBJ1-2	TRBV7-2	NA	TRBD1	TGTGCCAGCAGCTTAGTCATGGCAGGGGGCTCGGACTATGGCTACACCTTC	CASSLVMAGGSDYGYTF
TRBJ2-7	TRBV4-3	NA	TRBD1	TGCGCCAGCAGCCAAGGGACAGGGGACGCCTACGAGCAGTACTTC	CASSQGTGDAYEQYF
TRBJ2-2	TRBV19	once	TRBD2	TGTGCCAGTAGTCGGGGGGGTGTGGGCAACACCGGGGAGCTGTTTTTT	CASSRGGVGNTGELFF
TRBJ1-1	TRBV19	NA	NA	TGTGCCAGTAGTATTGTCCAGGGGACCTTCACTGAAGCTTTCTTT	CASSIVQGTFTEAFF
TRBJ1-6	TRBV3-1/TRBV3-2	NA	NA	TGTGCCAGCAGCCAAGTCCTTTCTTGGGGCACCTATAATTCACCCCTCCACTTT	CASSQVLSWGTYNSPLHF
TRBJ2-7	TRBV9	NA	NA	TGTGCCAGCAGCGTAGCTCCGTTCTCCTACGAGCAGTACTTC	CASSVAPFSYEQYF
TRBJ2-7	TRBV19	NA	TRBD1	TGTGCCAGTAGTGCCACAGGGGTGAGGTCCTACGAGCAGTACTTC	CASSATGVRSYEQYF
TRBJ1-3	TRBV19	once	NA	TGTGCCAGTAGATGGGAACAGGCCGGCGGAAACACCATATATTTT	CASRWEQAGGNTIYF
TRBJ2-3	TRBV7-2	NA	NA	TGTGCCAGCAGCTCCTGGGGGGTAACAGATACGCAGTATTTT	CASSSWGVTDTQYF
TRBJ2-3	TRBV5-1	NA	NA	TGCGCCAGCAGCTTAGCCCACCGCGTGGATACGCAGTATTTT	CASSLAHRVDTQYF
TRBJ2-1	TRBV30	many	TRBD2	TGTGCCTGGAGTGAAGCCGGGACTAGCGGGAGTAGTGAGCAGTTCTTC	CAWSEAGTSGSSEQFF
TRBJ2-7	TRBV5-1	NA	NA	TGCGCCAGCAGCCTGGGGCCACTACTTACCTACGAGCAGTACTTC	CASSLGPLLTYEQYF
TRBJ2-4	TRBV4-2	NA	TRBD2	TGTGCCAGCACACCAACAGGGCTAGCGGGAGCCAAAAACATTCAGTACTTC	CASTPTGLAGAKNIQYF
TRBJ2-7	TRBV5-6	NA	TRBD2	TGTGCCAGCACCTTAGGGACTAGCGGGAGGGCTATTCCCTACGAGCAGTACTTC	CASTLGTSGRAIPYEQYF
TRBJ2-1	TRBV7-3	few	TRBD2	TGTGCCAGCAGCTTAACTAGCGGGAATTCATATGAGCAGTTCTTC	CASSLTSGNSYEQFF
TRBJ2-5	TRBV5-4	once	NA	TGTGCCAGCAGCCGGAGAGAATCGCTCCAAGAGACCCAGTACTTC	CASSRRESLQETQYF
TRBJ2-1	TRBV6-5	NA	TRBD2	TGTGCCAGCAGTTCACCCGGGACTAGTTACGGTGAGCAGTTCTTC	CASSSPGTSYGEQFF
TRBJ1-1	TRBV5-1	NA	TRBD1	TGCGCCAGCAGCTGGGGACAGGGGGTCGGGAACACTGAAGCTTTCTTT	CASSWGQGVGNTEAFF
TRBJ2-1	TRBV28	NA	NA	TGTGCCAGCAGCTTCGCGGGGGCGTCCAATGAGCAGTTCTTC	CASSFAGASNEQFF
TRBJ1-1	TRBV12-5	NA	NA	TGTGCTAGTGGTAATCGACGGACACCCGAAGCTTTCTTT	CASGNRRTPEAFF
TRBJ2-3	TRBV7-2	NA	NA	TGTGCCAGCAGCTGGCGGGGAGATACGCAGTATTTT	CASSWRGDTQYF
TRBJ2-7	TRBV28	NA	TRBD2	TGTGCCAGCAGGCCGGCTAGCGGGAGTTACGAGCAGTACTTC	CASRPASGSYEQYF
TRBJ1-2	TRBV4-3	NA	NA	TGCGCCAGCAGCCAAGATCGGGGGTATGGCTACACCTTC	CASSQDRGYGYTF
TRBJ1-1	TRBV3-1/TRBV3-2	once	TRBD1	TGTGCCAGCAGCCAAGGGGACAGGGAATTCCCTGAAGCTTTCTTT	CASSQGDREFPEAFF
TRBJ1-1	TRBV28	NA	NA	TGTGCCAGCAGTTTATGGTTATCCAGGGAACCGAACACTGAAGCTTTCTTT	CASSLWLSREPNTEAFF
TRBJ1-2	TRBV5-1	NA	NA	TGCGCCAGCAGCTTGGGGCAGACCGGGCTAAGGGGCGGCTACACCTTC	CASSLGQTGLRGGYTF
TRBJ1-1	TRBV27	once	TRBD1	TGTGCCAGCAGACGACCCGACAGGGATGGTGAAGCTTTCTTT	CASRRPDRDGEAFF